The clone carrying this TCR beta chain was detected only a few times. Its antigen remains unknown. V dropped 1 base and J dropped 2; count of bases not matched to a gene: 18. The germline gives CDR1 LGHDT, CDR2 YNNKEL (reference sequence). The CDR3 contains 20 residues. RNA transcripts were the template for amplifying TCR beta CDR3 regions. The study used the HTBI primer set for a first-round RT-PCR of the TCR CDR3. One entry per CDR3 protein results from TCRdb running MiXCR on the multiplex PCR reads. The sample lists approximately 600,000 distinct CDR3 sequences; more than 13% were seen once. These data originate in a study of T cells in Graves' hyperthyroidism and ophthalmopathy. Across the study: Once the initial diagnosis was made, peripheral blood was obtained before any treatment.

Study-level findings and limits: Most thyroid clonotypes that were expanded above 0.001 also turned up in blood.

The sample was blood. The sequence derives from a woman between 18 and 29 years old with Graves' ophthalmopathy. V usage is TRBV3-1 and J usage is TRBJ2-7, with 9 positions matching TRBD2. CDR3 region: CASSQGGFWALAGVAYEQYF. The CDR3 coding sequence is TGTGCCAGCAGCCAAGGAGGGTTTTGGGCTTTAGCGGGAGTCGCCTACGAGCAGTACTTC.